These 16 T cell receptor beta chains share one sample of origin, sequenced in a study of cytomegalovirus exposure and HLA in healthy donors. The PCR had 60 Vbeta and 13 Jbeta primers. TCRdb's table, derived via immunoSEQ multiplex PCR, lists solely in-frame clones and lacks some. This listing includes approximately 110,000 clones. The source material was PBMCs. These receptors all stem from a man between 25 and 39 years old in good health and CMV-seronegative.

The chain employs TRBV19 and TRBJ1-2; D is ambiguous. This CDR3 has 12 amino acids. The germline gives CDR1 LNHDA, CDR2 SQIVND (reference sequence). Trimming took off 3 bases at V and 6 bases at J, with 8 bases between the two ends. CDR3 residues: CASSMGMNGYTF. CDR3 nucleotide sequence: TGTGCCAGTAGTATGGGCATGAATGGCTACACCTTC.

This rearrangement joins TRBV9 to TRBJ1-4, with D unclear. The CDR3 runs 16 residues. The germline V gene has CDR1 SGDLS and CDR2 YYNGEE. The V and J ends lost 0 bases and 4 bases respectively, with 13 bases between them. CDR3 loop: CASSVGAGQYNEKLFF. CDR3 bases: TGTGCCAGCAGCGTAGGGGCAGGCCAGTATAATGAAAAACTGTTTTTT.

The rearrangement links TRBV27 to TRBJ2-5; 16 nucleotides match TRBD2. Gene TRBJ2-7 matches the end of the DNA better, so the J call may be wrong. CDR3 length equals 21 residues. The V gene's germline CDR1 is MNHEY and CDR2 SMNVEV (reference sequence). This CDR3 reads CASSLSGHGVGLAGGSYEQYF. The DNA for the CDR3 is TGTGCCAGCAGTTTATCGGGCCACGGAGTGGGACTAGCGGGAGGGTCCTACGAGCAGTACTTC.

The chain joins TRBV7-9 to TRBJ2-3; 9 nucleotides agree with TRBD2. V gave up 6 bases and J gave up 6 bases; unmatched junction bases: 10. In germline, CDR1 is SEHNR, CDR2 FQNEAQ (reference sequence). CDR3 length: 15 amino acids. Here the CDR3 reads CASRHLAGPGDTQYF. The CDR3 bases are TGTGCCAGCAGGCATCTAGCGGGGCCCGGGGATACGCAGTATTTT.

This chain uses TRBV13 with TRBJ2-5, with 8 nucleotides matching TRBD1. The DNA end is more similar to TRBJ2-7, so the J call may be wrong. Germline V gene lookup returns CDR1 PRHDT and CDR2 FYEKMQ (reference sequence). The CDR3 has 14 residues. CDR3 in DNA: TGTGCCAGCAGCCTCCGACAGGGGATCTACGAGCAGTACTTC. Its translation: CASSLRQGIYEQYF.

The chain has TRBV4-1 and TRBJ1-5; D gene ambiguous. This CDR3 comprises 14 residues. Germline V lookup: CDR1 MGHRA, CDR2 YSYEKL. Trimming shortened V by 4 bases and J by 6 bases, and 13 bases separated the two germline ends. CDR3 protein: CASSRPGSAQPQHF. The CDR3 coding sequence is TGCGCCAGCAGCCGTCCAGGTAGTGCTCAGCCCCAGCATTTT.

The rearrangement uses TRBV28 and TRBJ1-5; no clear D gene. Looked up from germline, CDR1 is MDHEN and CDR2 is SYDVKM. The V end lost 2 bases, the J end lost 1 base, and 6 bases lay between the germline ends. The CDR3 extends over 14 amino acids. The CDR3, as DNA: TGTGCCAGCAGTTTAACGGAGAGCAATCAGCCCCAGCATTTT. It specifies CASSLTESNQPQHF. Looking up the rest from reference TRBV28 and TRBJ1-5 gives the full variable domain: DVKVTQSSRYLVKRTGEKVFLECVQDMDHENMFWYRQDPGLGLRLIYFSYDVKMKEKGDIPEGYSVSREKKERFSLILESASTNQTSMYLCASSLTESNQPQHFGDGTRLSIL.

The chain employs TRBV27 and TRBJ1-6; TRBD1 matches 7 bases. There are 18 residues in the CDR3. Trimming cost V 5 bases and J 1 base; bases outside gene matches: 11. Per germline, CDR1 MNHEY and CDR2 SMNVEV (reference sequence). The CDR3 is CASSLSYQGESYNSPLHF. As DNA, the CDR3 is TGTGCCAGCAGTCTCAGTTACCAGGGGGAGTCCTATAATTCACCCCTCCACTTT.

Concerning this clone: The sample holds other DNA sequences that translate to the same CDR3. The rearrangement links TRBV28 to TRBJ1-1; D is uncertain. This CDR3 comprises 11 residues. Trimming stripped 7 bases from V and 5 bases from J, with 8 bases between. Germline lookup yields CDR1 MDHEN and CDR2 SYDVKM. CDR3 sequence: CASNLATEAFF. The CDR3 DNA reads TGTGCCAGCAATCTTGCGACTGAAGCTTTCTTT.

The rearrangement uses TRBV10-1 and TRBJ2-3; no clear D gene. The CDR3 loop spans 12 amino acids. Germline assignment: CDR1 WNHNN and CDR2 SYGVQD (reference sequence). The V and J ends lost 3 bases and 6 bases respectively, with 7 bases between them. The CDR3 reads CASSDPEDTQYF. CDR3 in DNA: TGCGCCAGCAGTGACCCCGAGGATACGCAGTATTTT.

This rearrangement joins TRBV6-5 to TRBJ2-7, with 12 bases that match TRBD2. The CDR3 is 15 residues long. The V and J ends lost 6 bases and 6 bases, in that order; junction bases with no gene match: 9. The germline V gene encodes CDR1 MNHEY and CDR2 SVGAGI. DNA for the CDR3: TGTGCCAGCAGGCCCGGACTAGCGGGACTACGCGAGCAGTACTTC. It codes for CASRPGLAGLREQYF.

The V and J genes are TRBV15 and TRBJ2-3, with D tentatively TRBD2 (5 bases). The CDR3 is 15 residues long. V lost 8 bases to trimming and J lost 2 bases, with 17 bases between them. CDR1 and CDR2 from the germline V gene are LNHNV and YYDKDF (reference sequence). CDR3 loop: CATGLAAPPTDTQYF. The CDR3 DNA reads TGTGCCACCGGACTGGCAGCCCCCCCCACAGATACGCAGTATTTT.

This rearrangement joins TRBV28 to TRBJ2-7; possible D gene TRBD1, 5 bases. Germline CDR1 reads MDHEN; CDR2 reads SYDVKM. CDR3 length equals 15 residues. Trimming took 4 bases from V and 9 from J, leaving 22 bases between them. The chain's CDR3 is CASSSRKGPLVWQYF. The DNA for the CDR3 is TGTGCCAGCAGTTCCCGTAAGGGGCCCCTCGTATGGCAGTACTTC.

CDR3 sequence (DNA): TGTGCCAGCAGTCTACAGTCCTACCCGAACACTGAAGCTTTCTTT. Encoded protein: CASSLQSYPNTEAFF. The gene calls are TRBV6-5 and TRBJ1-1; D unresolved. V lost 5 bases to trimming and J lost 1 base, with 14 bases between them. Germline loops: CDR1 MNHEY, CDR2 SVGAGI. The CDR3 contains 15 residues.

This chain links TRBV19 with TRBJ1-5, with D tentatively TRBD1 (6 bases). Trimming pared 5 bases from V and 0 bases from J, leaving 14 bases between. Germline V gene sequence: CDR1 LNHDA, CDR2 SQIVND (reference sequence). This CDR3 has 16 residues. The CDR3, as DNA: TGTGCCAGTAGTCCTCCCAGGGGATATAGCAATCAGCCCCAGCATTTT. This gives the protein CASSPPRGYSNQPQHF. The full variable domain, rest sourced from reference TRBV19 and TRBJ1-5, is DGGITQSPKYLFRKEGQNVTLSCEQNLNHDAMYWYRQDPGQGLRLIYYSQIVNDFQKGDIAEGYSVSREKKESFPLTVTSAQKNPTAFYLCASSPPRGYSNQPQHFGDGTRLSIL.

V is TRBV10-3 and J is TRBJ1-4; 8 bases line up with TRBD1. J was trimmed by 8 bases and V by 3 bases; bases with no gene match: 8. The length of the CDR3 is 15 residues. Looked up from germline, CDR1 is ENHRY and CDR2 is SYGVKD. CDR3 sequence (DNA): TGTGCCATCAGTGAACAGGACAGGGTGGAAGAAAAACTGTTTTTT. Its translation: CAISEQDRVEEKLFF.